Below, 24 T cell receptor beta chains from the same sample are listed, as sequenced in a study of T cells in women clearing cervical HPV infection. This table comes from immunoSEQ multiplex PCR, and its TCRdb copy is limited to in-frame clones, with some not included. This sample's clone table lists just under 35,000 clones. Material: blood buffy coat. The receptors stem from a woman between 18 and 70 years old with a cervical HPV16 infection that either progressed to CIN3+ or cleared (not recorded which).

Notes on this clone: The read gets to within 3 residues of the CDR3 end, and the germline J gene fills in the rest. The V gene is TRBV28, the J gene TRBJ2-4; TRBD1 agrees at 8 bases. Germline V CDR1 and CDR2: MDHEN, SYDVKM. Trimming cost V 8 bases and J 0 bases; bases outside gene matches: 3. The CDR3 loop spans 14 amino acids. The sequenced part of the CDR3 DNA is TGTGCCAGCCAGGGGGCTACAGCCAAAAACATT. Residues: CASQGATAKNI. The whole CDR3 reads CASQGATAKNIQYF.

On this clone itself: The CDR3 goes on 3 residues after the read ends, and that part is filled in from the germline J gene. This chain joins TRBV15 and TRBJ2-3; D is unclear. The CDR3 loop spans 12 amino acids. CDR1 and CDR2 from the germline V gene are LNHNV and YYDKDF (reference sequence). The CDR3 spells CATSRDASAQYF. Partial CDR3 DNA: TGTGCCACCAGCAGAGATGCATCGGCG.

Worth noting for this clone: The CDR3 end falls 3 residues outside the read, so it is completed with the germline J gene. This chain connects TRBV19 to TRBJ1-5; TRBD1 matches 10 bases. In germline, CDR1 is LNHDA, CDR2 SQIVND (reference sequence). The length of the CDR3 is 16 residues. With V trimmed by 5 bases and J by 7 bases, 11 bases remained unmatched. The part of the CDR3 DNA that was read is TGTGCCAGTAGTCCGCGGACAGGGGGTTCTGGCCAGCCC. This codes for CASSPRTGGSGQP. The whole CDR3 reads CASSPRTGGSGQPQHF. The variable domain in full, with the rest retrieved from reference TRBV19 and TRBJ1-5, is DGGITQSPKYLFRKEGQNVTLSCEQNLNHDAMYWYRQDPGQGLRLIYYSQIVNDFQKGDIAEGYSVSREKKESFPLTVTSAQKNPTAFYLCASSPRTGGSGQPQHFGDGTRLSIL.

A remark on this clone: The read terminates 3 residues before the CDR3 end, so the remaining end is supplied by the germline J gene. The V call is TRBV7-3, the J call TRBJ2-7; D might be TRBD2 (6 bases). The CDR3 sequence is 16 residues long. Per germline, CDR1 SGHTA and CDR2 FQGTGA. Trimming took 5 bases from V and 5 from J, leaving 22 bases between them. CDR3 protein: CASSPYRDSEGHEQYF. The covered CDR3 bases are TGTGCCAGCAGCCCATACCGGGACTCAGAGGGTCACGAG.

With respect to this clone: The sequenced fragment ends 3 residues before the CDR3 boundary, so the rest is inferred from the germline J gene. The chain employs TRBV11-2 and TRBJ1-1, with D possibly TRBD1 on 6 matching bases. The CDR3 is 13 amino acids. The germline CDR1 and CDR2 sequences are SGHAT and FQNNGV. V was shortened by 4 bases and J by 4 bases, with 10 bases between the two germline ends. The CDR3 sequence is CASSSTGRTEAFF. The CDR3 bases that were read are TGTGCCAGCAGCTCAACAGGGCGCACTGAA. The full variable domain, with the rest looked up from reference TRBV11-2 and TRBJ1-1, is EAGVAQSPRYKIIEKRQSVAFWCNPISGHATLYWYQQILGQGPKLLIQFQNNGVVDDSQLPKDRFSAERLKGVDSTLKIQPAKLEDSAVYLCASSSTGRTEAFFGQGTRLTVV.

CDR3 bases read: TGCAGTGCTAGTGCGGGTCGACTAGCGGGCCAAGAGACG. The encoded protein is CSASAGRLAGQET. The entire CDR3 sequence reads CSASAGRLAGQETQYF. The chain couples TRBV20-1 to TRBJ2-3, with 10 bases aligning to TRBD2. The CDR3 end is not reached by the read, which stops 3 residues before it; the germline J gene fills it in. The germline V gene encodes CDR1 DFQATT and CDR2 SNEGSKA (reference sequence). The CDR3 is made up of 16 amino acids.

Points on this clone: The read halts 3 residues ahead of the CDR3 end, with the missing end drawn from the germline J gene. The chain combines TRBV7-2 with TRBJ1-1; D might be TRBD1 (5 bases). From germline, CDR1 is SGHTA and CDR2 FQGNSA. This CDR3 is built from 14 residues. The V end lost 5 bases, the J end lost 1 base, and 11 bases lay between the germline ends. CDR3 DNA (partial): TGTGCCAGCAGCCCACGAACAGGGAACACTGAA. Its protein product is CASSPRTGNTE. The whole CDR3 region reads CASSPRTGNTEAFF.

With respect to this clone: The read terminates 3 residues ahead of where the CDR3 ends, so the germline J gene completes it. This sequence joins TRBV20-1 and TRBJ1-6, with unresolved D. The germline V and J ends were trimmed by 5 bases and 6 bases, with 14 bases remaining between them. Germline CDR1 is DFQATT and CDR2 is SNEGSKA (reference sequence). This CDR3 region has 14 residues. The CDR3 loop is CSALFEGLNSPLHF. The CDR3 DNA, read in part, is TGCAGTGCTCTTTTCGAGGGCCTTAATTCACCC.

Note on this clone: Read sequence stops 3 residues before the CDR3 end, and the germline J gene provides the missing end. The rearrangement links TRBV19 to TRBJ2-2; 9 nucleotides match TRBD1. The CDR3 totals 16 residues. Losses at the gene ends were 3 bases for V and 3 bases for J; bases not matched to a gene: 5. Germline V gene lookup returns CDR1 LNHDA and CDR2 SQIVND (reference sequence). CDR3 amino acids: CASSIPGQGDTGELFF. The CDR3 bases that were read are TGTGCCAGTAGTATCCCGGGACAGGGAGACACCGGGGAG.

As concerns this clone: The read ends 3 residues early relative to the CDR3; the germline J gene fills the gap. V is TRBV20-1 and J is TRBJ2-1, with 10 nucleotides matching TRBD2. This CDR3 region has 16 residues. Germline V lookup: CDR1 DFQATT, CDR2 SNEGSKA (reference sequence). J lost 3 bases, V lost 6 bases, and 11 bases had no gene match. The chain's CDR3 is CSAPSGTSADYNEQFF. The CDR3 DNA, read in part, is TGCAGTGCACCGTCCGGGACTAGCGCGGACTACAATGAG.

In the case of this clone: The read stops 3 residues short of the end of the CDR3; the missing end is completed from the germline J gene. V usage is TRBV5-8 and J usage is TRBJ1-2; no clear D gene. Looked up from germline, CDR1 is SGHTS and CDR2 is YDEGEE. V was clipped by 6 bases and J by 4 bases, with 13 bases between them. CDR3 length: 13 residues. Incomplete CDR3 DNA: TGTGCCAGCATCTTTAGTTTGCCCTATGGC. Amino acids: CASIFSLPYG. In full, the CDR3 is CASIFSLPYGYTF.

CDR3 residues: CASSSGLLNYGYTF. CDR3 bases read: TGTGCCAGCAGCTCGGGACTGCTTAACTATGGC. The chain uses TRBV11-2 and TRBJ1-2, with a possible D match to TRBD1 (5 bases). The read terminates 3 residues ahead of where the CDR3 ends, so the germline J gene completes it. V was shortened by 4 bases and J by 1 base, with 10 bases between the two germline ends. CDR3 length equals 14 residues. Germline values: CDR1 SGHAT, CDR2 FQNNGV.

The sequenced part of the CDR3 DNA is TGTGCCAGCAGCCCACGACTAGCGGGAGGACGGGGGGATGAG. Protein sequence: CASSPRLAGGRGDE. The entire CDR3 sequence reads CASSPRLAGGRGDEQFF. V and J are TRBV13 and TRBJ2-1; 13 bases map to TRBD2. From the germline J gene comes the end of the CDR3, since the read stops 3 residues before it. The CDR3 has 17 amino acids. The junction had 12 bases not matched to a gene; V was cut back by 5 bases and J by 8 bases. Looked up from germline, CDR1 is PRHDT and CDR2 is FYEKMQ (reference sequence).

As for this clone: The DNA ends 3 residues before the CDR3 does, and the rest of the CDR3 is filled in from the germline J gene. V gene TRBV12-3 or TRBV12-4 combines with J gene TRBJ2-3; 14 bases are shared with TRBD2. This CDR3 is built from 16 residues. With 6 bases clipped from V and 5 bases from J, the junction kept 7 bases outside the gene matches. The sequenced part of the CDR3 DNA is TGTGCCAGCAGCCCGGGACTAGCGGGAGTTAAAGATACG. It specifies CASSPGLAGVKDT. The CDR3 in its entirety is CASSPGLAGVKDTQYF.

A word on this clone: The read terminates 3 residues ahead of where the CDR3 ends, so the germline J gene completes it. The chain employs TRBV7-2 and TRBJ2-2; D might be TRBD2 (5 bases). Looked up from germline, CDR1 is SGHTA and CDR2 is FQGNSA. The CDR3 runs to 14 residues. Here the CDR3 reads CASSSDSRNEKLFF. CDR3 bases read: TGTGCCAGCAGCTCGGACTCCCGGAATGAAAAG.

Concerning this clone: The observed sequence ends 3 residues before the CDR3 terminus, with the missing tail filled in from the germline J gene. This sequence joins TRBV28 and TRBJ2-5; no definite D call. This CDR3 has 15 amino acids. Germline values: CDR1 MDHEN, CDR2 SYDVKM. The CDR3 sequence: CASSLPPPTQPTQYF. The part of the CDR3 DNA that was read is TGTGCCAGCAGTTTACCCCCCCCGACTCAGCCCACC.

About this clone itself: Read sequence stops 3 residues before the CDR3 end, and the germline J gene provides the missing end. The chain couples TRBV5-1 to TRBJ2-6, with a weak D call TRBD2 (5 bases). The CDR3 contains 15 residues. Trimming cost V 4 bases and J 6 bases, with 14 bases left between them. Germline loops: CDR1 SGHRS, CDR2 YFSETQ. The CDR3 region is CASSRGLGLANVLTF. CDR3 bases read: TGCGCCAGCAGCCGAGGGTTGGGTTTGGCCAACGTC. Full variable domain (missing parts from reference TRBV5-1 and TRBJ2-6): KAGVTQTPRYLIKTRGQQVTLSCSPISGHRSVSWYQQTPGQGLQFLFEYFSETQRNKGNFPGRFSGRQFSNSRSEMNVSTLELGDSALYLCASSRGLGLANVLTFGAGSRLTVL.

As to this clone: The read ends 3 residues early relative to the CDR3; the germline J gene fills the gap. V and J are TRBV29-1 and TRBJ1-4; D not certain. The CDR3 consists of 13 residues. Germline V gives CDR1 SQVTM, CDR2 ANQGSEA. V dropped 0 bases and J dropped 8 bases, with 10 bases sitting between them. CDR3: CSVEDPHLEKLFF. The covered CDR3 bases are TGCAGCGTTGAAGATCCTCATCTAGAAAAA.

A remark on this clone: Coverage ceases 3 residues before the CDR3 finishes, and the germline J gene fills in the end. This chain connects TRBV12-3 or TRBV12-4 to TRBJ2-2; 7 bases line up with TRBD1. J was trimmed by 4 bases and V by 8 bases; bases with no gene match: 10. The CDR3 contains 15 residues. The CDR3 protein is CASCPQTGPTGELFF. CDR3 DNA (partial): TGTGCCAGCTGTCCCCAGACAGGGCCCACCGGGGAG.

The chain's CDR3 is CASSLLARGIQYF. The DNA read from the CDR3 is TGTGCCAGCAGCTTACTAGCCAGGGGGATT. This chain uses TRBV7-9 with TRBJ2-4, with 7 bases that match TRBD1. The CDR3 goes on 3 residues after the read ends, and that part is filled in from the germline J gene. The CDR3 loop spans 13 amino acids. Germline values: CDR1 SEHNR, CDR2 FQNEAQ (reference sequence). The variable domain in full, with the rest retrieved from reference TRBV7-9 and TRBJ2-4, is DTGVSQNPRHKITKRGQNVTFRCDPISEHNRLYWYRQTLGQGPEFLTYFQNEAQLEKSRLLSDRFSAERPKGSFSTLEIQRTEQGDSAMYLCASSLLARGIQYFGAGTRLSVL.

Turning to this clone: The junction and the germline gene differ at one end; a read error may be behind it. Read data end 3 residues before the CDR3 end; the end is taken from the germline J gene. V gene TRBV12-3 or TRBV12-4 combines with J gene TRBJ2-1; D possibly uses TRBD1 or TRBD2 (6 bases each). The CDR3 spans 15 residues. The covered CDR3 bases are TGTGCCAGCACTTTAGGGGGGCCCTCCTACAATGAG. This translates into CASTLGGPSYNE. In full, the CDR3 reads CASTLGGPSYNEQFF.

Notes on this clone: Read sequence stops 3 residues before the CDR3 end, and the germline J gene provides the missing end. This chain uses TRBV30 with TRBJ2-5, with a possible D match to TRBD2 (6 bases). Trimming removed 3 bases at V and 3 bases at J, with 8 bases between. Looked up from germline, CDR1 is GTSNPN and CDR2 is SVGIG (reference sequence). The length of the CDR3 is 12 residues. The part of the CDR3 DNA that was read is TGTGCCTGGAGCCCGGGGGAAGAGACC. The encoded protein is CAWSPGEET. The entire CDR3 protein is CAWSPGEETQYF.

On this clone: With the read ending 3 residues before the CDR3 end, the germline J gene is used to fill in that end. The gene calls are TRBV5-6 and TRBJ1-4, with 8 bases fitting TRBD1. CDR1 and CDR2 from the germline V gene are SGHDT and YYEEEE. The ends lost 3 bases at V and 8 bases at J; junction bases unmatched: 3. This CDR3 comprises 13 residues. The sequenced CDR3 bases are TGTGCCAGCAGCTGGACAGGGCAAGAAAAA. It translates to CASSWTGQEK. The entire CDR3 sequence reads CASSWTGQEKLFF.

About this clone: The read terminates 3 residues ahead of where the CDR3 ends, so the germline J gene completes it. The chain couples TRBV29-1 to TRBJ1-1, with 7 bases identical to TRBD1. Germline V gene sequence: CDR1 SQVTM, CDR2 ANQGSEA. The length of the CDR3 is 13 residues. V dropped 6 bases and J dropped 1; count of bases not matched to a gene: 5. The CDR3 DNA, read in part, is TGCAGCGTCGTTGACAGGGCGAACACTGAA. It codes for CSVVDRANTE. The full CDR3 is CSVVDRANTEAFF.